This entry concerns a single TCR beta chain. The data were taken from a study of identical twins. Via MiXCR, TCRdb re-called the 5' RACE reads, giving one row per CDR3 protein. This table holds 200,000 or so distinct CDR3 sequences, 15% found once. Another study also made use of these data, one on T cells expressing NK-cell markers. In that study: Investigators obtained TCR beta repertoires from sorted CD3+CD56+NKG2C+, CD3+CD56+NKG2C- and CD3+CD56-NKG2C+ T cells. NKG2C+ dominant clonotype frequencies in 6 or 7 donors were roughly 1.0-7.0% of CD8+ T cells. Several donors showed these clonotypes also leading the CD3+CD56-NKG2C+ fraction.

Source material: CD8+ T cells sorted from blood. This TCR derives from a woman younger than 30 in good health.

Written as DNA, the CDR3 is TGTGCCAGCTTACCTACAGGGAACAGAGAGACCCAGTACTTC. This encodes CASLPTGNRETQYF. The chain joins TRBV18 to TRBJ2-5; D is possibly TRBD1 (6 bases). This CDR3 has 14 amino acids. The germline gives CDR1 KGHSH, CDR2 LQKENI. V shed 7 bases and J shed 4 bases, with 16 bases lying between them.